The 27 T cell receptor beta chains given below trace back to one sample, sequenced in a study of CD8 T cells in ankylosing spondylitis. From the 5' RACE reads, TCRdb called clonotypes with MiXCR, one entry per CDR3 protein. This table has under 200,000 distinct CDR3 sequences, around a tenth appearing once. The sample taken for sequencing was blood, either unsorted or a sorted T cell fraction (not recorded which). The origin of the receptors is a male donor with ankylosing spondylitis or in good health (not recorded which).

This clonotype was observed many times. The chain carries TRBV20-1 and TRBJ2-1, with D perhaps matching TRBD2 (6 bases). The CDR3 length is 18 residues. Per germline, CDR1 DFQATT and CDR2 SNEGSKA (reference sequence). V was cut by 1 base and J by 0 bases, with 19 bases left in between. In DNA, the CDR3 is TGCAGTGCTAGAGTGGCCGCCGGCGGGGCGAGCTCCTACAATGAGCAGTTCTTC. Residues: CSARVAAGGASSYNEQFF.

This clonotype was seen only a few times. V is TRBV6-1 and J is TRBJ2-1; 7 bases map to TRBD1. Per germline, CDR1 MNHNS and CDR2 SASEGT. The CDR3 is 15 amino acids. V was pared by 6 bases and J by 6 bases, with 11 bases of the junction left unmatched. This chain's CDR3 is CASSPEGAVINEQFF. DNA of the CDR3: TGTGCCAGCAGCCCCGAGGGGGCAGTTATCAATGAGCAGTTCTTC.

A note on this clonotype: It may be a read error: a sequence one base away is much more abundant. The chain employs TRBV3-1 and TRBJ1-1; D not resolved. Germline V lookup: CDR1 LGHDT, CDR2 YNNKEL (reference sequence). The CDR3 has 14 amino acids. The CDR3 loop is CVSSQDWMGTEAFF. The DNA for the CDR3 is TGTGTCAGCAGCCAAGATTGGATGGGCACTGAAGCTTTCTTT.

This clonotype has at least ten counts. The chain carries TRBV7-2 and TRBJ1-1, with D hard to call. The CDR3 length is 14 residues. In germline, CDR1 is SGHTA, CDR2 FQGNSA. V was pared by 7 bases and J by 0 bases, with 12 bases between. CDR3 nucleotide sequence: TGTGCCAGCAACCAAGGAGACGTGAACACTGAAGCTTTCTTT. This encodes CASNQGDVNTEAFF.

The gene calls are TRBV11-2 and TRBJ2-2; no clear D gene. Trimming pared 4 bases from V and 4 bases from J, leaving 10 bases between. CDR3 length: 14 residues. In germline, CDR1 is SGHAT, CDR2 FQNNGV. CDR3 DNA: TGTGCCAGCAGCTATGACACATTCACCGGGGAGCTGTTTTTT. It translates to CASSYDTFTGELFF.

About this clonotype: This may be a read error, as it is one base from a much larger clone. The rearrangement joins TRBV7-8 to TRBJ2-1; 7 positions match TRBD2. Losses at the gene ends were 5 bases for V and 9 bases for J; bases not matched to a gene: 4. In germline, CDR1 is SGHVS, CDR2 FQNEAQ. CDR3 length equals 12 residues. CDR3 amino acids: CASSLLATEQFF. The CDR3 nucleotides read TGTGCCAGCAGCCTACTAGCGACTGAGCAGTTCTTC.

V is TRBV27 and J is TRBJ2-3; TRBD1 matches at 9 bases. This CDR3 spans 17 amino acids. J was trimmed by 4 bases and V by 4 bases; bases with no gene match: 12. Germline lookup yields CDR1 MNHEY and CDR2 SMNVEV (reference sequence). CDR3 protein: CASSSPGTGRRADTQYF. In DNA form, the CDR3 reads TGTGCCAGCAGTTCTCCCGGGACAGGGAGAAGGGCAGATACGCAGTATTTT.

This clonotype was detected a few times. This chain uses TRBV7-8 with TRBJ2-3, with D possibly called TRBD1 or TRBD2 (5 bases each). V was clipped by 5 bases and J by 1 base, with 13 bases between them. The CDR3 spans 15 residues. The germline gives CDR1 SGHVS, CDR2 FQNEAQ. CDR3 nucleotide sequence: TGTGCCAGCAGCAAGACAGCGGCCCGCACAGATACGCAGTATTTT. Its protein product is CASSKTAARTDTQYF. Full variable domain (rest looked up from reference TRBV7-8 and TRBJ2-3): GAGVSQSPRYKVAKRGQDVALRCDPISGHVSLFWYQQALGQGPEFLTYFQNEAQLDKSGLPSDRFFAERPEGSVSTLKIQRTQQEDSAVYLCASSKTAARTDTQYFGPGTRLTVL.

This clonotype appeared many times. The rearrangement uses TRBV10-3 and TRBJ2-7, with D possibly matching TRBD1 (6 bases). The germline CDR1 and CDR2 sequences are ENHRY and SYGVKD. The V end lost 2 bases, the J end lost 6 bases, and 14 bases lay between the germline ends. The CDR3 is 14 residues long. CDR3 sequence: CAISERDTLTEQYF. In nucleotides, the CDR3 is TGTGCCATCAGTGAGAGGGACACCCTAACCGAGCAGTACTTC.

The chain combines TRBV11-1 with TRBJ1-4; possibly TRBD1 for D (5 bases). V lost 8 bases and J lost 3, with 16 bases in between. CDR1 and CDR2 from the germline V gene are SGHAT and FQDESV (reference sequence). There are 15 residues in the CDR3. The CDR3: CASGPTRGANEKLFF. CDR3 DNA: TGTGCCAGCGGACCAACGAGGGGAGCTAATGAAAAACTGTTTTTT. Drawing the rest from reference TRBV11-1 and TRBJ1-4, the complete variable domain is EAEVAQSPRYKITEKSQAVAFWCDPISGHATLYWYRQILGQGPELLVQFQDESVVDDSQLPKDRFSAERLKGVDSTLKIQPAELGDSAMYLCASGPTRGANEKLFFGSGTQLSVL.

This clonotype was detected many times. The chain employs TRBV25-1 and TRBJ1-1; no clear D. Germline CDR1 MGHDK, CDR2 SYGVNS. The CDR3 is made up of 12 amino acids. The CDR3 is CSSVGMNTEAFF. The CDR3 DNA reads as TGTTCCTCCGTTGGTATGAACACTGAAGCTTTCTTT. Combining the CDR3 with reference TRBV25-1 and TRBJ1-1 gives the whole variable domain EADIYQTPRYLVIGTGKKITLECSQTMGHDKMYWYQQDPGMELHLIHYSYGVNSTEKGDLSSESTVSRIRTEHFPLTLESARPSHTSQYLCSSVGMNTEAFFGQGTRLTVV.

There are many counts of this clonotype. This chain joins TRBV20-1 and TRBJ2-3; unclear D gene. Trimming removed 1 base at V and 2 bases at J, with 7 bases between. The V gene's germline CDR1 is DFQATT and CDR2 SNEGSKA (reference sequence). There are 13 residues in the CDR3. The CDR3 sequence is CSARATHTDTQYF. The CDR3 DNA reads as TGCAGTGCTAGAGCCACGCACACAGATACGCAGTATTTT.

This clonotype was detected a few times. J is TRBJ2-7 and V is TRBV6-1; 8 bases are a match to TRBD2. This CDR3 region has 14 residues. Trimming took 7 bases from V and 2 from J; bases not matched to a gene: 7. The germline V gene encodes CDR1 MNHNS and CDR2 SASEGT. CDR3 sequence: CASKWSGGPYEQYF. The DNA of the CDR3 is TGTGCCAGCAAGTGGAGCGGGGGACCCTACGAGCAGTACTTC.

This clonotype was counted ten times or more. The chain uses TRBV7-9 and TRBJ1-1; D ambiguous. The germline V gene has CDR1 SEHNR and CDR2 FQNEAQ (reference sequence). The CDR3 contains 14 residues. The V and J ends lost 5 bases and 7 bases respectively, with 17 bases between them. The CDR3 is CASSPTVGWGEAFF. In nucleotides, the CDR3 is TGTGCCAGCAGCCCCACCGTCGGTTGGGGTGAAGCTTTCTTT.

This clonotype was observed a handful of times. This clone may be a read error of a much larger clone one base away. V and J are TRBV12-3 or TRBV12-4 and TRBJ2-3; 7 bases match TRBD2. The V segment lost 7 bases and the J segment 0 bases; nucleotides outside the gene matches: 4. The CDR3 loop spans 14 amino acids. CDR3 nucleotides: TGTGCCAGCACTCACGGGGGGAGCACAGATACGCAGTATTTT. This sequence encodes CASTHGGSTDTQYF.

In its sample, this clonotype was seen many times. This sequence joins TRBV4-2 and TRBJ2-3, with 10 bases matching TRBD2. This CDR3 has 19 residues. Germline V gene data show CDR1 as LGHNA and CDR2 as YNFKEQ. V gave up 0 bases and J gave up 8 bases; unmatched junction bases: 17. Written as DNA, the CDR3 is TGTGCCAGCAGCCAAGAGGTCCTAGCGGGAGTCGGCAATCCCGCTACGCAGTATTTT. This translates into CASSQEVLAGVGNPATQYF.

This clonotype was seen at least ten times. The chain employs TRBV2 and TRBJ2-1; 9 positions agree with TRBD2. This CDR3 spans 14 amino acids. Germline values: CDR1 SNHLY, CDR2 FYNNEI. Trimming cost V 3 bases and J 8 bases; bases outside gene matches: 5. The CDR3 nucleotides read TGTGCCAGCAGTGAGTTAGCGGGGGCCCATGAGCAGTTCTTC. It is translated as CASSELAGAHEQFF.

Ten or more counts support this clonotype. This chain links TRBV20-1 with TRBJ2-1, with 8 positions matching TRBD1. The CDR3 covers 15 residues. V lost 0 bases to trimming and J lost 6 bases; unmatched junction nucleotides: 7. In germline, CDR1 is DFQATT, CDR2 SNEGSKA (reference sequence). For the CDR3, the DNA is TGCAGTGCTAGAGAGCCAGGGGGCGCTTCCAATGAGCAGTTCTTC. This translates into CSAREPGGASNEQFF.

This clonotype has at least ten counts. The chain is built from TRBV5-1 and TRBJ2-2, with TRBD1 matching 7 bases. The length of the CDR3 is 16 residues. J gave up 0 bases and V 2 bases, and 4 bases lay outside the gene matches. Germline values: CDR1 SGHRS, CDR2 YFSETQ. Here the CDR3 reads CASSLLQGPNTGELFF. In DNA form, the CDR3 reads TGCGCCAGCAGCTTATTACAGGGGCCGAACACCGGGGAGCTGTTTTTT.

This clonotype was seen at least ten times. This rearrangement joins TRBV10-3 to TRBJ2-7; D may be TRBD2 (6 bases). This CDR3 contains 14 residues. V dropped 7 bases and J dropped 1 base, with 14 bases sitting between them. Germline V gives CDR1 ENHRY, CDR2 SYGVKD. The CDR3 DNA follows: TGTGCCATCAATCCCGGGAGTGGGTCCTACGAGCAGTACTTC. It is translated as CAINPGSGSYEQYF.

Comment on this clonotype: One junction end does not reproduce the germline sequence, and a read error may be involved. The chain joins TRBV20-1 to TRBJ2-7, with D perhaps matching TRBD1 (6 bases). The CDR3 spans 15 residues. Germline CDR1 DFQATT, CDR2 SNEGSKA (reference sequence). The CDR3: CSARDQTGALYVQYF. DNA for the CDR3: TGCAGTGCTAGAGACCAGACAGGAGCCTTATACGTGCAGTACTTC.

This clonotype appeared many times. This chain's CDR3 is CASSYPAGEADTQYF. In nucleotides, the CDR3 is TGCGCCAGCAGCTACCCAGCGGGAGAGGCAGATACGCAGTATTTT. The chain has TRBV5-1 and TRBJ2-3, with 8 bases fitting TRBD2. Per the germline V gene, CDR1 is SGHRS and CDR2 is YFSETQ. V gave up 3 bases and J gave up 4 bases; unmatched junction bases: 7. CDR3 size: 15 residues. The full variable domain, with the rest looked up from reference TRBV5-1 and TRBJ2-3, is KAGVTQTPRYLIKTRGQQVTLSCSPISGHRSVSWYQQTPGQGLQFLFEYFSETQRNKGNFPGRFSGRQFSNSRSEMNVSTLELGDSALYLCASSYPAGEADTQYFGPGTRLTVL.

This clonotype was observed at least ten times. The chain is built from TRBV10-3 and TRBJ1-6; TRBD1 matches 8 bases. Trimming took 10 bases from V and 6 from J; bases not matched to a gene: 8. Germline lookup yields CDR1 ENHRY and CDR2 SYGVKD. This CDR3 is built from 14 residues. CDR3 region: CATRTGMGNSPLHF. In DNA, the CDR3 is TGTGCCACCCGGACAGGGATGGGTAATTCACCCCTCCACTTT.

This clonotype was counted ten times or more. The chain combines TRBV6-5 with TRBJ1-5; D unresolved. CDR3 length: 14 amino acids. Germline CDR1 and CDR2: MNHEY and SVGAGI. Trimming shortened V by 2 bases and J by 1 base, and 6 bases separated the two germline ends. The CDR3 here is CASSYRHSNQPQHF. The DNA of the CDR3 is TGTGCCAGCAGTTACCGGCACAGCAATCAGCCCCAGCATTTT.

This clonotype has more than one count but fewer than ten. V and J are TRBV5-1 and TRBJ2-7, with D unclear. CDR3 length: 15 residues. V was clipped by 0 bases and J by 2 bases, with 12 bases between them. Germline V gene sequence: CDR1 SGHRS, CDR2 YFSETQ. The CDR3 here is CASSLVSVPTYEQYF. CDR3 nucleotide sequence: TGCGCCAGCAGCTTGGTCTCGGTGCCGACCTACGAGCAGTACTTC.

A few counts support this clonotype. The rearrangement joins TRBV12-3 or TRBV12-4 to TRBJ2-1, with 9 nucleotides matching TRBD2. V trimming: 6 bases; J trimming: 6 bases; junction bases outside the gene matches: 6. This CDR3 has 14 amino acids. The CDR3 sequence is CASSNSGRSNEQFF. CDR3 nucleotide sequence: TGTGCCAGCAGCAATAGCGGGAGAAGCAATGAGCAGTTCTTC.

This clonotype has more than one count but fewer than ten. The J gene is TRBJ2-3, the V gene TRBV10-3, with 8 bases that match TRBD2. V gave up 8 bases and J gave up 1 base; unmatched junction bases: 2. This CDR3 is 13 amino acids long. Germline CDR1 ENHRY, CDR2 SYGVKD. The CDR3 sequence: CAIGAGGTDTQYF. CDR3 nucleotide sequence: TGTGCCATCGGAGCGGGGGGCACAGATACGCAGTATTTT.